Presented here are 14 T cell receptor beta chains from one specimen sequenced in a study of early T cells in non-severe SARS-CoV-2 infection (dated by TCRdb to 2020 to 2023). Receptors were amplified or captured by 5' RACE. Instrument on record: NextSeq 500. Using fastp trimming at Q25 and MiXCR clonotype assembly, TCRdb reanalyzed the public sequencing data and kept in-frame beta chains. Rows with a matching CDR3 protein are joined into one entry that keeps the most common DNA and genes. The sample has roughly 41,000 distinct CDR3 sequences on record, almost 5.5% of them singletons. The ten biggest clones cover about 5% of the sample. The sequences come from whole blood, collected at baseline. Receptor source: an adult who was a healthcare worker with PCR-confirmed SARS-CoV-2 infection or an uninfected control (not recorded which).

At least ten counts were recorded for this clonotype. The J gene is TRBJ2-5, the V gene TRBV7-9; 9 bases align to TRBD1. This CDR3 spans 17 amino acids. Germline CDR1 SEHNR, CDR2 FQNEAQ (reference sequence). V was pared by 5 bases and J by 0 bases, with 10 bases of the junction left unmatched. This CDR3 is CASSPGVGTGYQETQYF. The DNA of the CDR3 is TGTGCCAGCAGCCCTGGAGTCGGGACAGGGTACCAAGAGACCCAGTACTTC. The variable domain in full, with the rest retrieved from reference TRBV7-9 and TRBJ2-5, is DTGVSQNPRHKITKRGQNVTFRCDPISEHNRLYWYRQTLGQGPEFLTYFQNEAQLEKSRLLSDRFSAERPKGSFSTLEIQRTEQGDSAMYLCASSPGVGTGYQETQYFGPGTRLLVL.

At least ten counts were recorded for this clonotype. This chain uses TRBV18 with TRBJ2-6, with TRBD1 matching 8 bases. This CDR3 is built from 18 residues. Trimming took 6 bases from V and 0 from J; bases not matched to a gene: 10. The germline V gene has CDR1 KGHSH and CDR2 LQKENI. Here the CDR3 reads CASSYGQGFLSGANVLTF. Written as DNA, the CDR3 is TGTGCCAGCTCTTACGGACAGGGTTTTCTCTCTGGGGCCAACGTCCTGACTTTC.

This chain links TRBV3-1 with TRBJ2-1, with TRBD1 matching over 9 bases. Trimming removed 4 bases from V and 16 bases from J; junction bases left unmatched: 5. CDR3 size: 11 residues. Germline CDR1 is LGHDT and CDR2 is YNNKEL (reference sequence). The CDR3 here is CASSRDRVIFF. CDR3 DNA sequence: TGTGCCAGCAGCCGGGACAGGGTAATTTTCTTC.

The rearrangement uses TRBV14 and TRBJ1-1, with D tentatively TRBD1 (6 bases). The germline V gene encodes CDR1 SGHDN and CDR2 FVKESK. V dropped 4 bases and J dropped 3 bases, with 18 bases sitting between them. The CDR3 consists of 16 residues. The CDR3: CASSPHGGRLDTEAFF. CDR3 in DNA: TGTGCCAGCAGCCCCCATGGGGGGCGGCTGGACACTGAAGCTTTCTTT.

This clonotype was seen repeatedly, ten times or more. The chain recombines TRBV6-4 with TRBJ2-3, with D perhaps given as TRBD1 or TRBD2 (6 bases each). CDR1 and CDR2 from the germline V gene are MRHNA and SNTAGT. V gave up 0 bases and J gave up 3 bases, with 13 bases separating them. The CDR3 loop spans 16 amino acids. CDR3 amino acids: CASSDSSGGGTDTQYF. The CDR3 DNA is TGTGCCAGCAGTGACTCTAGCGGAGGGGGGACAGATACGCAGTATTTT.

This clonotype was seen at least ten times. The chain is built from TRBV3-1 and TRBJ1-3, with D perhaps matching TRBD1 (5 bases). The CDR3 is made up of 12 amino acids. The V gene's germline CDR1 is LGHDT and CDR2 YNNKEL (reference sequence). Trimming stripped 4 bases from V and 8 bases from J, with 9 bases between. Here the CDR3 DNA reads TGTGCCAGCAGCCTTATGGGGGACACCATATATTTT. Its translation: CASSLMGDTIYF.

The V gene is TRBV24-1, the J gene TRBJ2-5; 11 bases line up with TRBD2. The length of the CDR3 is 16 residues. V gave up 5 bases and J gave up 1 base; unmatched junction bases: 5. CDR1 and CDR2 from the germline V gene are KGHDR and SFDVKD. The CDR3 region is CATSVAGLAVQETQYF. The DNA of the CDR3 is TGTGCCACCAGTGTAGCGGGACTAGCGGTCCAAGAGACCCAGTACTTC.

This clonotype was seen at least ten times. V and J are TRBV7-9 and TRBJ1-4; TRBD1 might be the D (5 bases). V dropped 5 bases and J dropped 8 bases, with 15 bases sitting between them. CDR1 is SEHNR, CDR2 FQNEAQ, per germline (reference sequence). The CDR3 covers 14 residues. CDR3 sequence (DNA): TGTGCCAGCAGCAAAATGGCGGGGACGGAAAAACTGTTTTTT. Translated: CASSKMAGTEKLFF.

This clonotype has ten or more counts. The chain carries TRBV7-2 and TRBJ2-6; D possibly corresponds to TRBD1 (6 bases). In germline, CDR1 is SGHTA, CDR2 FQGNSA. The CDR3 covers 17 residues. Trimming pared 5 bases from V and 0 bases from J, leaving 14 bases between. The CDR3 region has the DNA TGTGCCAGCAGCCCGCGGACAGTAAGCTCTGGGGCCAACGTCCTGACTTTC. It yields the protein CASSPRTVSSGANVLTF.

This clonotype was counted many times. This rearrangement joins TRBV27 to TRBJ1-2, with a possible D match to TRBD1 (6 bases). CDR1 is MNHEY, CDR2 SMNVEV, per germline (reference sequence). There are 15 residues in the CDR3. With 5 bases removed from V and 8 bases from J, the gap between germline ends came to 21 bases. In DNA form, the CDR3 reads TGTGCCAGCAGTCTTGGGGGGCCGCTAATACAGGGCTACACCTTC. It yields the protein CASSLGGPLIQGYTF.

This clonotype was found many times. This chain's CDR3 is CASSSPGAGGPNEQFF. CDR3 nucleotide sequence: TGTGCCAGCAGTTCCCCCGGGGCGGGAGGGCCCAATGAGCAGTTCTTC. This chain uses TRBV28 with TRBJ2-1, with 9 bases fitting TRBD2. CDR1 MDHEN and CDR2 SYDVKM come from the germline V gene. CDR3 size: 16 residues. V lost 4 bases and J lost 6; bases outside the gene matches: 10.

In this sample, this clonotype turned up many times. The chain is built from TRBV19 and TRBJ2-7; perhaps TRBD2 as D (5 bases). V shed 3 bases and J shed 0 bases, with 6 bases lying between them. This CDR3 is built from 13 residues. CDR1 is LNHDA and CDR2 is SQIVND in the germline V gene (reference sequence). The CDR3: CASSMDFSYEQYF. CDR3 nucleotide sequence: TGTGCCAGTAGTATGGACTTCTCCTACGAGCAGTACTTC.

In its sample, this clonotype was seen many times. V is TRBV5-1 and J is TRBJ1-2; no definite D call. CDR3 length: 13 residues. Germline lookup yields CDR1 SGHRS and CDR2 YFSETQ. Between the trimmed V and J ends, which lost 4 bases and 6 bases, there was a span of 13 bases. This CDR3 is CASSPETVDGYTF. CDR3 DNA: TGCGCCAGCAGCCCCGAGACGGTGGATGGCTACACCTTC.

This clonotype was seen many times. The chain joins TRBV11-3 to TRBJ2-1, with TRBD2 identical over 11 bases. The V segment lost 1 base and the J segment 5 bases; nucleotides outside the gene matches: 4. The CDR3 length is 16 residues. Germline CDR1 SGHNT, CDR2 YENEEA. CDR3 coding DNA: TGTGCCAGCAGCTTAGGAGGGACTAGCGGCAACAATGAGCAGTTCTTC. Encoded protein: CASSLGGTSGNNEQFF.